Listed below are T cell receptor beta chains from one sample, sequenced in a study of blood T cell repertoires in COVID-19. Produced via immunoSEQ multiplex PCR; TCRdb's table is partial and in-frame only. The table lists roughly 200,000 clones, roughly 80% of them singletons, with about 20% in the top ten. Input material: peripheral blood. Receptor source: a human donor in a cohort sampled during active COVID-19. The CDR3 runs from the conserved cysteine through the conserved F or W. The D gene is left open where the match is weak. Not every row has a clone size; where given, it reads once, few, many or a size class.

d_call j_call v_call clone_size cdr3_nt cdr3_aa
. TRBJ1-5 TRBV7-2 . TGTGCCAGCAGCAACCGGACAGTGAACCAGCCCCAGCATTTT CASSNRTVNQPQHF
. TRBJ1-1 TRBV28 . TGTGCCAGCTCAAATGAGGGTTTTGGGGCTTTCTTT CASSNEGFGAFF
. TRBJ2-5 TRBV27 . TGTGCCAGCAGTTCGTTAGCGGACCTGGGGACCCAGTACTTC CASSSLADLGTQYF
. TRBJ2-6 TRBV5-4 . TGTGCCAGCAGCCCAACAGGGCCCTCTGGGGCCAACGTCCTGACTTTC CASSPTGPSGANVLTF
. TRBJ1-1 TRBV6-5 . TGTGCCAGCACCACCCCCGGGGGGTGGCGTGAAGCTTTCTTT CASTTPGGWREAFF
. TRBJ1-4 TRBV12-5 . TGTGCTAGTGGTCCGTCGGGAGAAAAACTGTTTTTT CASGPSGEKLFF
TRBD1 TRBJ2-7 TRBV27 . TGTGCCAGCAGTTTGACAGGGAACCAACCCTACGAGCAGTACTTC CASSLTGNQPYEQYF
TRBD2 TRBJ2-3 TRBV2 once TGTGCCAGCAGTGGGACTAGCGGGACCTTTGGTACGCAGTATTTT CASSGTSGTFGTQYF
. TRBJ1-3 TRBV2 . TGTGCCAGCAGTGAAAGGGAGATGGGGTTCTCTGGAAACACCATATATTTT CASSEREMGFSGNTIYF
. TRBJ1-2 TRBV20-1 . TGCAGTGCTAGAGATAACACCTTC CSARDNTF
. TRBJ2-5 TRBV9 . TGTGCCAGCAGCGTACAGCCGACGGGATCAGAGACCCAGTACTTC CASSVQPTGSETQYF
. TRBJ2-1 TRBV6-5 . TGTGCCAGCCGTCCCGACAGGTCCTACAATGAGCAGTTCTTC CASRPDRSYNEQFF
. TRBJ2-3 TRBV7-8 few TGTGCCAGCAGCCCCGGTGGCCGGGAGCTAGATACGCAGTATTTT CASSPGGRELDTQYF
. TRBJ1-5 TRBV21-1 . TGTGCCAGAGGAGTACACCCTTTCGGACCCCAGCATTTT CARGVHPFGPQHF
TRBD1 TRBJ2-2 TRBV20-1 . TGCAGTGCTAGTTGGGACAGGGGTACCGGGGAGCTGTTTTTT CSASWDRGTGELFF
. TRBJ1-6 TRBV19 few TGTGCCAGTAGTACTGGGACATATGAAAGTTCACCCCTCCACTTT CASSTGTYESSPLHF